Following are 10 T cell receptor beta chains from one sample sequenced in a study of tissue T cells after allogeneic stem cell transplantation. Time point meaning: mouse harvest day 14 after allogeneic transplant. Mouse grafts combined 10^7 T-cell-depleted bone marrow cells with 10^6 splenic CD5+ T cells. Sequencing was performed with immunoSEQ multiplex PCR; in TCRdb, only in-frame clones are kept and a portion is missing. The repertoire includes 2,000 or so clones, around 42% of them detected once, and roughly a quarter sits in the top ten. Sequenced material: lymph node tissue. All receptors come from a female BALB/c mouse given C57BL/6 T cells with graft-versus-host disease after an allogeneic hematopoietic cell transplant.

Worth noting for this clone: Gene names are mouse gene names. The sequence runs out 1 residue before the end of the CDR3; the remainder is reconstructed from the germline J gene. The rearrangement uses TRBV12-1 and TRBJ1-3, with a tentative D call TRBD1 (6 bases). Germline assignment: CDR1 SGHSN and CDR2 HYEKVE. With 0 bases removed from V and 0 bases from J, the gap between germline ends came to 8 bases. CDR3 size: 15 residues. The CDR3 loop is CASSLGTISGNTLYF. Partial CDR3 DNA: TGTGCCAGCTCTCTCGGGACAATTTCTGGAAATACGCTCTAT.

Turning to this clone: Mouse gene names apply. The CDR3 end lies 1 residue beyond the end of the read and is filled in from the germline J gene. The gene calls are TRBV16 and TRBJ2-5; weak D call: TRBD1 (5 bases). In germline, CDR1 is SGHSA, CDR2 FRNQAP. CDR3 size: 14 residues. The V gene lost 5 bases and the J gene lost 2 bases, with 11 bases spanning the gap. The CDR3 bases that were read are TGTGCAAGCAGCACAGGACACACCCAAGACACCCAGTAC. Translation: CASSTGHTQDTQY. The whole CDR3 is CASSTGHTQDTQYF.

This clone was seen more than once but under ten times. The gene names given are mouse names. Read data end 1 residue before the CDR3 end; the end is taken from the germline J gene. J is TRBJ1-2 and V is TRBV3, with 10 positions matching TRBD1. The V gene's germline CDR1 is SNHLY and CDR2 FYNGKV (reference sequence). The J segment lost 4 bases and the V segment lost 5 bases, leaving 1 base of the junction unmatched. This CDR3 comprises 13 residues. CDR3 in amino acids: CASSGTGVSDYTF. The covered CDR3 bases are TGTGCCAGCAGCGGGACAGGGGTCTCCGACTACACC.

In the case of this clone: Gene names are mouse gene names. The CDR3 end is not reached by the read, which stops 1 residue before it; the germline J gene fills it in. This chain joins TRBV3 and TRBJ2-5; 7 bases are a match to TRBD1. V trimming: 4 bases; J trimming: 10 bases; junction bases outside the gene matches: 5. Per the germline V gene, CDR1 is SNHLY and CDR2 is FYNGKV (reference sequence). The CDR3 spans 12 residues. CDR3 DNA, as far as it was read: TGTGCCAGCAGCTCGGGACAGTCCGCCCAGTAC. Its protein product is CASSSGQSAQY. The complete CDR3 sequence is CASSSGQSAQYF.

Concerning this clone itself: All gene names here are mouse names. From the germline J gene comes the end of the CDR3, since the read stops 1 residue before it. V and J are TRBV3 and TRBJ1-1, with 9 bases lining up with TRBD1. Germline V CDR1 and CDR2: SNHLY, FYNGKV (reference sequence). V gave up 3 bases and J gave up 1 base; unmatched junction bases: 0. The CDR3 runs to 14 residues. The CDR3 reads CASSLTGGNTEVFF. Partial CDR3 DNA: TGTGCCAGCAGCTTGACAGGGGGAAACACAGAAGTCTTC. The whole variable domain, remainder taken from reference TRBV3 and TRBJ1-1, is GPKVLQIPSHQIIDMGQMVTLNCDPVSNHLYFYWYKQILGQQMEFLVNFYNGKVMEKSKLFKDQFSVERPDGSYFTLKIQPTALEDSAVYFCASSLTGGNTEVFFGKGTRLTVV.

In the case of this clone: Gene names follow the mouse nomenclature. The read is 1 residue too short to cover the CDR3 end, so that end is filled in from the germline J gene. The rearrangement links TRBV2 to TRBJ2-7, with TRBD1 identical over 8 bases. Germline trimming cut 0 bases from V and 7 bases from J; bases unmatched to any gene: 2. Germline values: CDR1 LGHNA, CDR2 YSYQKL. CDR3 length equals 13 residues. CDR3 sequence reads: CASSQDRGREQYF. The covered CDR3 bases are TGTGCCAGCAGCCAAGACAGGGGGCGAGAACAGTAC.

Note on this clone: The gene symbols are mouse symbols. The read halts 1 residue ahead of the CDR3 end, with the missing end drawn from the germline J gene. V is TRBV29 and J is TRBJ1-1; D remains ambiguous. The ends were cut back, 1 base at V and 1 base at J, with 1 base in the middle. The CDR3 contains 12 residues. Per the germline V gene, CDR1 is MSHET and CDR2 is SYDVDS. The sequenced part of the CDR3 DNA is TGTGCTAGCAGTTTATGGAACACAGAAGTCTTC. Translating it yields CASSLWNTEVF. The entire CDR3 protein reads CASSLWNTEVFF.

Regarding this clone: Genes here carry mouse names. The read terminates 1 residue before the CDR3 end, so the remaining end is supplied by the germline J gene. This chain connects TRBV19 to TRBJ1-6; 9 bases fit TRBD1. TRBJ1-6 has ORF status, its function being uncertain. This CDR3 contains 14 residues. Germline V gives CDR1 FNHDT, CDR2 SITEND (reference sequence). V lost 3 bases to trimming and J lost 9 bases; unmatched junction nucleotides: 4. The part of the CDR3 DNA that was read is TGTGCCAGCAGTACCGGGACAGGGCGTTCGCCCCTCTAC. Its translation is CASSTGTGRSPLY. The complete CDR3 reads CASSTGTGRSPLYF.

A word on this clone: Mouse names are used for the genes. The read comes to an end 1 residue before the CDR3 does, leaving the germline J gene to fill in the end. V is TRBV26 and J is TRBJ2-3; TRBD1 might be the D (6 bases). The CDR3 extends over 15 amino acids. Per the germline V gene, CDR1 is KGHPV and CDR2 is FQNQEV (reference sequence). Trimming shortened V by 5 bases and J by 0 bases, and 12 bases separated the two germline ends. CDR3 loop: CASSSPGQSAETLYF. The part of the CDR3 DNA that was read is TGTGCCAGCAGTTCCCCGGGACAAAGTGCAGAAACGCTGTAT.

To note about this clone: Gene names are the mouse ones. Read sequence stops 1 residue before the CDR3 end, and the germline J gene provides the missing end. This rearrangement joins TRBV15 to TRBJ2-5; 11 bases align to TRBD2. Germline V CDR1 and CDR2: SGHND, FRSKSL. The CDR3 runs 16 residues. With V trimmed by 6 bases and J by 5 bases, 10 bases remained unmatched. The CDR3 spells CASRIGTGGARDTQYF. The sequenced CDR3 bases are TGTGCCAGCAGGATAGGTACTGGGGGGGCGCGAGACACCCAGTAC. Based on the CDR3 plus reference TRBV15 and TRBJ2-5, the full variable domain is DAGVTQTPRHEVAEKGQTIILKCEPVSGHNDLFWYRQTKIQGLELLSYFRSKSLMEDGGAFKDRFKAEMLNSSFSTLKIQPTEPKDSAVYLCASRIGTGGARDTQYFGPGTRLLVL.